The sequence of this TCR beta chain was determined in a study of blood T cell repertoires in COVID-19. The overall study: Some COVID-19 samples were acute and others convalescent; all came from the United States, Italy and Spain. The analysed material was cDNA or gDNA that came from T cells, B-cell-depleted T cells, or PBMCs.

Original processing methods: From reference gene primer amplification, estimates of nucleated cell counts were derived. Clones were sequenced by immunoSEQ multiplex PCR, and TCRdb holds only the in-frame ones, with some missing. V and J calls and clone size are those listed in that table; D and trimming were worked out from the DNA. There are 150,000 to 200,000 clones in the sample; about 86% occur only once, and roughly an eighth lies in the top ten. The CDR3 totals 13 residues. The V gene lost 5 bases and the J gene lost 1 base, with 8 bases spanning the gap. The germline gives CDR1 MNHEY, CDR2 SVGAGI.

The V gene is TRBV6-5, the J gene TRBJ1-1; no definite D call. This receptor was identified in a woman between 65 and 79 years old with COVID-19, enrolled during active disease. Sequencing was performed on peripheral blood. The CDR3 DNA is TGTGCCAGCAGTACCCCACAGAACACTGAAGCTTTCTTT. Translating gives CASSTPQNTEAFF.